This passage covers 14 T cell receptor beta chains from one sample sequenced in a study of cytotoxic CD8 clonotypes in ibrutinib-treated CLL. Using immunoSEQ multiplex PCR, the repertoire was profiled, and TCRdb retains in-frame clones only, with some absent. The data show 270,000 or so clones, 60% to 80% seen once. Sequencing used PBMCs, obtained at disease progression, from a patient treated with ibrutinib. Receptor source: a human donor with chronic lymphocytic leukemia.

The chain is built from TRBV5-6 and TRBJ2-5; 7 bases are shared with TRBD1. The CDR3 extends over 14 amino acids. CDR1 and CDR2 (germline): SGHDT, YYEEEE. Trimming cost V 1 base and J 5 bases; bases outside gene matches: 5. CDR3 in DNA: TGTGCCAGCAGCTTGAGACAGGGTAGGGAGACCCAGTACTTC. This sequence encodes CASSLRQGRETQYF.

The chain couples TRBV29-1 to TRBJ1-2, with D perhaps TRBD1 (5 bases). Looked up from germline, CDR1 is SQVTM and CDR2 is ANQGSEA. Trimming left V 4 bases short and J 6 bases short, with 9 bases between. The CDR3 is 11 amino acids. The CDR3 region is CSVVRDHGYTF. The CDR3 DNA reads TGCAGCGTTGTCAGGGACCATGGCTACACCTTC.

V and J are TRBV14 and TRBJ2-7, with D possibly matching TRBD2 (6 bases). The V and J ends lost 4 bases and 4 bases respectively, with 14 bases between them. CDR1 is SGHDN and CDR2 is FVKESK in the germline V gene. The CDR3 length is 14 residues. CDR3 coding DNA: TGTGCCAGCAGCCCGACACTAGCTTTATACGAGCAGTACTTC. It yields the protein CASSPTLALYEQYF.

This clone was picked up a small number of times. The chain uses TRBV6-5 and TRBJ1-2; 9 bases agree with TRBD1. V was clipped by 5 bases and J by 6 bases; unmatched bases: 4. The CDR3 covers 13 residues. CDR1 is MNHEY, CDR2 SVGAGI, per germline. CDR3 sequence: CASSLGTGNGYTF. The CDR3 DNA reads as TGTGCCAGCAGTCTTGGGACAGGGAATGGCTACACCTTC.

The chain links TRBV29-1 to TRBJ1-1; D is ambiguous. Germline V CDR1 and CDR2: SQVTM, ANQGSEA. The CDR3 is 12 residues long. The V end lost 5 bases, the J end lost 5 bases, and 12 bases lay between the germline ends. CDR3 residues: CSVPIEGTEAFF. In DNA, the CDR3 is TGCAGCGTTCCTATCGAGGGAACTGAAGCTTTCTTT.

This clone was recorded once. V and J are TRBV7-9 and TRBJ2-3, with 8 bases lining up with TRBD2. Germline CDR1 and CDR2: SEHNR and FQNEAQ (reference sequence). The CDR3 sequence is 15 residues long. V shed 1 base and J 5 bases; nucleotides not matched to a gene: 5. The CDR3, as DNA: TGTGCCAGCAGCTTAGTGGGACTAGGGGTAGATACGCAGTATTTT. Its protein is CASSLVGLGVDTQYF. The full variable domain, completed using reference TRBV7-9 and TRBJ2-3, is DTGVSQNPRHKITKRGQNVTFRCDPISEHNRLYWYRQTLGQGPEFLTYFQNEAQLEKSRLLSDRFSAERPKGSFSTLEIQRTEQGDSAMYLCASSLVGLGVDTQYFGPGTRLTVL.

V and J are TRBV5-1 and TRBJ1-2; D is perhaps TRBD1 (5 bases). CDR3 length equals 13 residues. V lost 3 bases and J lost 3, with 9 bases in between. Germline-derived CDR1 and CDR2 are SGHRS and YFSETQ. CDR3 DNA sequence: TGCGCCAGCAGCTACCAGACAGACTATGGCTACACCTTC. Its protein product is CASSYQTDYGYTF. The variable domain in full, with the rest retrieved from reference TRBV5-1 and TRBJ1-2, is KAGVTQTPRYLIKTRGQQVTLSCSPISGHRSVSWYQQTPGQGLQFLFEYFSETQRNKGNFPGRFSGRQFSNSRSEMNVSTLELGDSALYLCASSYQTDYGYTFGSGTRLTVV.

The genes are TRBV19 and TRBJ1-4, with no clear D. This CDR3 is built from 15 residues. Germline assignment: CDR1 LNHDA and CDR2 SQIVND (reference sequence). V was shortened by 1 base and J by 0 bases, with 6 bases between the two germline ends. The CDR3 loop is CASSIARATNEKLFF. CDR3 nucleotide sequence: TGTGCCAGTAGTATAGCGAGAGCAACTAATGAAAAACTGTTTTTT.

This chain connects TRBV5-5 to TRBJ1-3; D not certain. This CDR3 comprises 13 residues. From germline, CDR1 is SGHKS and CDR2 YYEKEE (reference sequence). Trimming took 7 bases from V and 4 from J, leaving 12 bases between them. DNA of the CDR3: TGTGCCAGCCACCAATTCTCCGGAAACACCATATATTTT. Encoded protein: CASHQFSGNTIYF.

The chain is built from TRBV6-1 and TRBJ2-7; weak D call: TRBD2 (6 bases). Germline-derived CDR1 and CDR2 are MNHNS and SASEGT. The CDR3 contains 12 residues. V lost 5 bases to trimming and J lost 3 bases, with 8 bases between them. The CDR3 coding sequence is TGTGCCAGCAGTCAGGGACTCTACGAGCAGTACTTC. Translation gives CASSQGLYEQYF.

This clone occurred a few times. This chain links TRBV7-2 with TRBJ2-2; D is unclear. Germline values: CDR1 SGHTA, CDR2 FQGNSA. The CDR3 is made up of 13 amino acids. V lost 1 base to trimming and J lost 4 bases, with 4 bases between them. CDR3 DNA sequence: TGTGCCAGCAGCTTAGGTCGCACCGGGGAGCTGTTTTTT. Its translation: CASSLGRTGELFF.

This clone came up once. CDR3 DNA sequence: TGTGCCAGCAGCGTAGTGGAGGGAGTCACAGATACGCAGTATTTT. This codes for CASSVVEGVTDTQYF. The chain employs TRBV9 and TRBJ2-3, with D possibly TRBD2 on 6 matching bases. In germline, CDR1 is SGDLS, CDR2 YYNGEE. The CDR3 totals 15 residues. The germline V and J ends were trimmed by 0 bases and 2 bases, with 10 bases remaining between them.

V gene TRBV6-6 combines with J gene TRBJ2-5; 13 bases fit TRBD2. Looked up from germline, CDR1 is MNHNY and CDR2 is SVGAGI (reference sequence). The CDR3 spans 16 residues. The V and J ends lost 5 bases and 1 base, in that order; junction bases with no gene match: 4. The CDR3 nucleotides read TGTGCCAGCAGTAGACTAGCGGGAGGTCCCCAAGAGACCCAGTACTTC. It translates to CASSRLAGGPQETQYF.

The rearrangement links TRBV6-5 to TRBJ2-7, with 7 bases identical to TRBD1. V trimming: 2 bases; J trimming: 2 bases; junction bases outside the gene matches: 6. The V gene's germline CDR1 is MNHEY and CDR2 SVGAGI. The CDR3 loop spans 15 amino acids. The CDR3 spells CASSYQQGVTYEQYF. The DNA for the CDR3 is TGTGCCAGCAGTTACCAGCAGGGGGTAACCTACGAGCAGTACTTC.